The 26 T cell receptor beta chains below all came from one sample that was sequenced in a study of radiotherapy plus CTLA-4 blockade in lung cancer. Libraries were prepared by immunoSEQ multiplex PCR; TCRdb keeps only in-frame clonotypes and omits some of them. The sample lists more than 75,000 clones, about 78% occurring once. The sequenced sample was peripheral blood, obtained from a patient treated with radiotherapy plus ipilimumab. These receptors were taken from a human donor with non-small cell lung cancer that progressed on radiotherapy plus ipilimumab.

The chain couples TRBV4-1 to TRBJ2-3; TRBD1 matches 8 bases. J gave up 2 bases and V 5 bases, and 18 bases lay outside the gene matches. The V gene's germline CDR1 is MGHRA and CDR2 YSYEKL. This CDR3 is built from 19 residues. The CDR3 is CASSATGDGGQRVTDTQYF. The CDR3, as DNA: TGCGCCAGCAGCGCGACAGGGGATGGAGGCCAAAGAGTCACAGATACGCAGTATTTT.

The CDR3 loop is CASRSSGTGRYEQYF. CDR3 DNA: TGTGCCAGCAGGAGCTCCGGGACCGGTCGCTACGAGCAGTACTTC. The V call is TRBV6-6, the J call TRBJ2-7; D is possibly TRBD1 or TRBD2 (5 bases each). Germline-derived CDR1 and CDR2 are MNHNY and SVGAGI (reference sequence). The V gene lost 6 bases and the J gene lost 3 bases, with 18 bases spanning the gap. The CDR3 sequence is 15 residues long.

This clone was detected ten times or more. The rearrangement uses TRBV7-2 and TRBJ2-3; D is undetermined. Per the germline V gene, CDR1 is SGHTA and CDR2 is FQGNSA. The CDR3 length is 14 residues. V was cut by 3 bases and J by 2 bases, with 9 bases left in between. The CDR3 DNA reads as TGTGCCAGCAGCTTCCTCAGGATCACAGATACGCAGTATTTT. Translated, it gives CASSFLRITDTQYF.

The chain recombines TRBV27 with TRBJ1-2; D unclear. The CDR3 runs 13 residues. CDR1 and CDR2 (germline): MNHEY, SMNVEV (reference sequence). V lost 3 bases and J 7 bases, leaving 12 bases between the germline ends. The CDR3 is CASSFPAECGYTF. CDR3 nucleotides: TGTGCCAGCAGTTTCCCCGCGGAATGTGGCTACACCTTC.

V and J are TRBV5-4 and TRBJ2-1, with a weak D call TRBD1 (5 bases). The germline V gene has CDR1 SGHNT and CDR2 YYREEE (reference sequence). The V and J ends lost 0 bases and 6 bases respectively, with 13 bases between them. The length of the CDR3 is 15 residues. The CDR3 spells CASSLGQLTLNEQFF. CDR3 DNA sequence: TGTGCCAGCAGCTTGGGACAGCTAACTCTCAATGAGCAGTTCTTC.

This clone was observed a single time. This chain joins TRBV5-1 and TRBJ2-1, with D perhaps matching TRBD2 (5 bases). Trimming took 0 bases from V and 3 from J, leaving 7 bases between them. The length of the CDR3 is 14 residues. The V gene's germline CDR1 is SGHRS and CDR2 YFSETQ. CDR3 protein: CASSLERSYNEQFF. The CDR3 bases are TGCGCCAGCAGCTTGGAGCGGAGCTACAATGAGCAGTTCTTC.

V and J are TRBV19 and TRBJ2-3; 9 bases are shared with TRBD1. There are 15 residues in the CDR3. CDR1 is LNHDA and CDR2 is SQIVND in the germline V gene (reference sequence). Unmatched junction bases numbered 3, after V lost 4 bases and J lost 1 base. The CDR3 here is CASSKQGARTDTQYF. The CDR3, as DNA: TGTGCCAGTAGTAAACAGGGGGCTCGCACAGATACGCAGTATTTT. The variable domain in full, completed from reference TRBV19 and TRBJ2-3, reads DGGITQSPKYLFRKEGQNVTLSCEQNLNHDAMYWYRQDPGQGLRLIYYSQIVNDFQKGDIAEGYSVSREKKESFPLTVTSAQKNPTAFYLCASSKQGARTDTQYFGPGTRLTVL.

This sequence joins TRBV6-1 and TRBJ2-1, with D perhaps TRBD1 (5 bases). CDR3 length equals 13 residues. V was cut by 5 bases and J by 4 bases, with 9 bases left in between. The germline CDR1 and CDR2 sequences are MNHNS and SASEGT. CDR3 region: CASSSDTYNEQFF. In DNA form, the CDR3 reads TGTGCCAGCAGTTCGGACACGTACAATGAGCAGTTCTTC.

The chain uses TRBV18 and TRBJ2-1, with 7 bases lining up with TRBD1. In germline, CDR1 is KGHSH, CDR2 LQKENI. With 3 bases clipped from V and 10 bases from J, the junction kept 3 bases outside the gene matches. CDR3 length equals 12 residues. In nucleotides, the CDR3 is TGTGCCAGCTCACCCGGACAGGAAGAGCAGTTCTTC. Translation gives CASSPGQEEQFF.

The V and J genes are TRBV28 and TRBJ2-2, with 9 bases aligning to TRBD2. Trimming removed 5 bases from V and 1 base from J; junction bases left unmatched: 5. Germline CDR1 MDHEN, CDR2 SYDVKM. The CDR3 has 16 residues. CDR3 sequence (DNA): TGTGCCAGCAGTACCTTGACTAGCGGGAACACCGGGGAGCTGTTTTTT. It is translated as CASSTLTSGNTGELFF.

V usage is TRBV28 and J usage is TRBJ1-2; TRBD1 agrees at 10 bases. The CDR3 contains 15 residues. Losses at the gene ends were 6 bases for V and 5 bases for J; bases not matched to a gene: 9. Germline CDR1 MDHEN, CDR2 SYDVKM. Here the CDR3 reads CASRARQGAPYGYTF. DNA for the CDR3: TGTGCCAGCAGAGCCCGACAGGGGGCGCCTTATGGCTACACCTTC.

The chain couples TRBV9 to TRBJ1-4, with 7 positions matching TRBD1. This CDR3 is 15 amino acids long. In germline, CDR1 is SGDLS, CDR2 YYNGEE. V gave up 3 bases and J gave up 7 bases; unmatched junction bases: 9. CDR3 in DNA: TGTGCCAGCAGCGCCACCCACGGGACAGCTGAAAAACTGTTTTTT. Encoded protein: CASSATHGTAEKLFF.

This chain's CDR3 is CASSNRGRPGTDTQYF. The DNA for the CDR3 is TGTGCCAGCAGCAACAGGGGGAGACCAGGGACAGATACGCAGTATTTT. This chain links TRBV21-1 with TRBJ2-3; the table names TRBD1, a call not compared with the DNA. TRBV21-1 represents a pseudogene. The CDR3 is 16 amino acids.

The rearrangement joins TRBV6-5 to TRBJ1-2; perhaps TRBD1 as D (6 bases). This CDR3 is 15 amino acids long. Germline V gene data show CDR1 as MNHEY and CDR2 as SVGAGI. Deletions cut 4 bases from V and 2 bases from J, with 14 bases between. The CDR3 protein is CASSFGDIRNYGYTF. The DNA for the CDR3 is TGTGCCAGCAGTTTTGGGGACATTCGGAACTATGGCTACACCTTC.

This clone was seen a single time. V gene TRBV5-1 combines with J gene TRBJ2-3; D is tentatively TRBD1 or TRBD2 (6 bases each). The germline V gene has CDR1 SGHRS and CDR2 YFSETQ. Trimming removed 4 bases from V and 2 bases from J, with 14 bases in between. The CDR3 covers 15 residues. CDR3 coding DNA: TGCGCCAGCAGCCGCGGAGGGGGAGACACAGATACGCAGTATTTT. Translation: CASSRGGGDTDTQYF.

This chain joins TRBV18 and TRBJ2-7, with TRBD1 matching 10 bases. V was clipped by 3 bases and J by 7 bases; unmatched bases: 9. CDR3 length: 15 residues. Germline loops: CDR1 KGHSH, CDR2 LQKENI. DNA for the CDR3: TGTGCCAGCTCACCCTCTCGACAGGGGGCGGGTGAGCAGTACTTC. Translation: CASSPSRQGAGEQYF.

In DNA form, the CDR3 reads TGTGCCAGCAGTTTTGAAGGGTCTAATTCACCCCTCCACTTT. Encoded protein: CASSFEGSNSPLHF. V usage is TRBV28 and J usage is TRBJ1-6; the D is unclear. Trimming stripped 3 bases from V and 6 bases from J, with 9 bases between. This CDR3 comprises 14 residues. Per germline, CDR1 MDHEN and CDR2 SYDVKM.

The chain recombines TRBV7-9 with TRBJ2-1; the D is unclear. V was shortened by 3 bases and J by 4 bases, with 4 bases between the two germline ends. This CDR3 has 12 amino acids. The germline CDR1 and CDR2 sequences are SEHNR and FQNEAQ (reference sequence). The CDR3 DNA is TGTGCCAGCAGCTTCGAATACAATGAGCAGTTCTTC. This sequence encodes CASSFEYNEQFF. The whole variable domain, remainder taken from reference TRBV7-9 and TRBJ2-1, is DTGVSQNPRHKITKRGQNVTFRCDPISEHNRLYWYRQTLGQGPEFLTYFQNEAQLEKSRLLSDRFSAERPKGSFSTLEIQRTEQGDSAMYLCASSFEYNEQFFGPGTRLTVL.

The chain recombines TRBV4-2 with TRBJ2-7; 8 positions match TRBD2. V dropped 4 bases and J dropped 2; count of bases not matched to a gene: 7. Germline CDR1 reads LGHNA; CDR2 reads YNFKEQ. CDR3 length: 15 residues. In DNA form, the CDR3 reads TGTGCCAGCAGCCGGGAGGGGGGACTAGCCTACGAGCAGTACTTC. Translating gives CASSREGGLAYEQYF.

The chain employs TRBV2 and TRBJ2-5, with D tentatively TRBD2 (6 bases). Germline-derived CDR1 and CDR2 are SNHLY and FYNNEI. V was clipped by 3 bases and J by 0 bases, with 8 bases between them. The CDR3 is 14 residues long. The CDR3 loop is CASSDLADQETQYF. The CDR3 DNA is TGTGCCAGCAGTGACTTAGCGGACCAAGAGACCCAGTACTTC. Full variable domain (missing parts from reference TRBV2 and TRBJ2-5): EPEVTQTPSHQVTQMGQEVILRCVPISNHLYFYWYRQILGQKVEFLVSFYNNEISEKSEIFDDQFSVERPDGSNFTLKIRSTKLEDSAMYFCASSDLADQETQYFGPGTRLLVL.

This clone was seen only a few times. This sequence joins TRBV7-3 and TRBJ2-1; 10 bases align to TRBD2. V dropped 5 bases and J dropped 1; count of bases not matched to a gene: 5. Germline CDR1 SGHTA, CDR2 FQGTGA. This CDR3 region has 16 residues. CDR3 bases: TGTGCCAGCAGCCACCGAGCGGGAGGGTCCTACAATGAGCAGTTCTTC. Translated: CASSHRAGGSYNEQFF.

The J gene is TRBJ1-2, the V gene TRBV28; no definite D call. Deletions cut 5 bases from V and 8 bases from J, with 12 bases between. CDR1 MDHEN and CDR2 SYDVKM come from the germline V gene. The length of the CDR3 is 12 residues. CDR3 DNA: TGTGCCAGCAGTGTGCCTCTTGGGGGCTACACCTTC. Translating it yields CASSVPLGGYTF.

The gene calls are TRBV27 and TRBJ1-2; possibly TRBD1 for D (6 bases). Germline V gives CDR1 MNHEY, CDR2 SMNVEV (reference sequence). The CDR3 length is 14 residues. Trimming removed 4 bases from V and 8 bases from J, with 17 bases in between. CDR3 region: CASSSQGFAPGYTF. For the CDR3, the DNA is TGTGCCAGCAGTTCTCAGGGGTTCGCCCCGGGCTACACCTTC.

The CDR3 nucleotides read TGTGCCAGCAGTTTATCGGGAGGGGTACGTGGCTACACCTTC. The encoded protein is CASSLSGGVRGYTF. The V call is TRBV27, the J call TRBJ1-2, with TRBD1 as a possible D gene (5 bases). The germline gives CDR1 MNHEY, CDR2 SMNVEV (reference sequence). There are 14 residues in the CDR3. Deletions cut 0 bases from V and 7 bases from J, with 12 bases between.

The gene calls are TRBV7-2 and TRBJ2-6; D remains unclear. CDR3 size: 15 residues. Trimming took 0 bases from V and 4 from J, leaving 7 bases between them. In germline, CDR1 is SGHTA, CDR2 FQGNSA. CDR3 protein: CASSLAVSGANVLTF. The CDR3 nucleotides are TGTGCCAGCAGCTTAGCGGTATCCGGGGCCAACGTCCTGACTTTC. Based on the CDR3 plus reference TRBV7-2 and TRBJ2-6, the full variable domain is GAGVSQSPSNKVTEKGKDVELRCDPISGHTALYWYRQSLGQGLEFLIYFQGNSAPDKSGLPSDRFSAERTGGSVSTLTIQRTQQEDSAVYLCASSLAVSGANVLTFGAGSRLTVL.

The gene calls are TRBV5-6 and TRBJ2-1; tentatively, D is TRBD2 (5 bases). Trimming left V 4 bases short and J 10 bases short, with 12 bases between. The CDR3 runs 12 residues. Germline V gene data show CDR1 as SGHDT and CDR2 as YYEEEE. The CDR3, as DNA: TGTGCCAGCAGCCGGACTTTAACGGAGCAGTTCTTC. This encodes CASSRTLTEQFF.